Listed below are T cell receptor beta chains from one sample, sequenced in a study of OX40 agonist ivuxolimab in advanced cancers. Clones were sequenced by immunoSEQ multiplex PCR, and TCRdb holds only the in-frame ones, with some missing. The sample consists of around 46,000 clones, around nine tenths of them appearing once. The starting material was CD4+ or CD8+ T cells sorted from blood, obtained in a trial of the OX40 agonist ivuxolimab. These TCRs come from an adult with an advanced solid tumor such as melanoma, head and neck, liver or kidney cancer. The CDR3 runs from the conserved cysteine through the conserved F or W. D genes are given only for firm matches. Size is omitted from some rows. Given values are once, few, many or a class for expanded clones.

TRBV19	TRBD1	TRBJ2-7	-	TGTGCCAGTAGTACCGGACAGGGTTACGAGCAGTACTTC	CASSTGQGYEQYF
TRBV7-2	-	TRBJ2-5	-	TGTGCCAGCAGCTTAGCACGAGAGACCCAGTACTTC	CASSLARETQYF
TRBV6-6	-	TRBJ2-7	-	TGTGCCAGCAGTGAGGGGGGAGGTCCCTCCTACGAGCAGTACTTC	CASSEGGGPSYEQYF
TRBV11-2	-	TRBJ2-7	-	TGTGCCAGCAGCGCCCACTCCTACGAGCAGTACTTC	CASSAHSYEQYF
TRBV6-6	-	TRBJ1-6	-	TGTGCCAGCAGTTATGGGGGGTATAATTCACCCCTCCACTTT	CASSYGGYNSPLHF
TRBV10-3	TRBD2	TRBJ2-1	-	TGTGCCATCAGTCATAGCGGGGGGGCCTACAATGAGCAGTTCTTC	CAISHSGGAYNEQFF
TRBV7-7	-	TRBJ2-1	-	TGTGCTAGCAGCCCCAGGGTTTATAGGTCCAATGAGCAGTTCTTC	CASSPRVYRSNEQFF
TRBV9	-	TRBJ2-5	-	TGTGCCAGCAGCTCTCCCGAGGGGAGGGAGACCCAGTACTTC	CASSSPEGRETQYF
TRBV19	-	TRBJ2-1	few	TGTGCCAGTAGTAGCGGGGGCGATTACAATGAGCAGTTCTTC	CASSSGGDYNEQFF
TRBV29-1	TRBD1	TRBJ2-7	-	TGCAGCGTCGGGACAGGGACCTACGAGCAGTACTTC	CSVGTGTYEQYF
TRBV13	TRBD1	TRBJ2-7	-	TGTGCCAGCAGTGCCTACGGGACAGGGACCCACGAGCAGTACTTC	CASSAYGTGTHEQYF
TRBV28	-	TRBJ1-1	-	TGTGCCAGCACCGAACATATAGGGGAGAATACTGAAGCTTTCTTT	CASTEHIGENTEAFF
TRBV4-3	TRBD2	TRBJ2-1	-	TGCGCCAGCAGCCAGGAACCGGGACTAGCGGGCCCCTACAATGAGCAGTTCTTC	CASSQEPGLAGPYNEQFF
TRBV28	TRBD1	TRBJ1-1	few	TGTGCCAGCAGCCCTCCCTCGGGACAGCCCTCGTTTGAAGCTTTCTTT	CASSPPSGQPSFEAFF
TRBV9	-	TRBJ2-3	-	TGTGCCAGCAACTCGGAGGGGGGGAGCACAGATACGCAGTATTTT	CASNSEGGSTDTQYF
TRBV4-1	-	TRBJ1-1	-	TGCGCCAGCAGCCAAGTGGGTTCCAACACTGAAGCTTTCTTT	CASSQVGSNTEAFF
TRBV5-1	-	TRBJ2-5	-	TGCGCCAGCAGCTTGAAGTACAGCCACCAAGAGACCCAGTACTTC	CASSLKYSHQETQYF
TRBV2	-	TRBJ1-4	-	TGTGCCAGCAGTGATGTTGCAACTAATGAAAAACTGTTTTTT	CASSDVATNEKLFF